The clone carrying this T cell receptor (beta chain) was observed once. Its specificity is not known. Measured with immunoSEQ multiplex PCR; TCRdb has only the in-frame clones, and not every one. The sample has fewer than 400,000 clones; around 91% are singletons. The data stem from a study of Ad26.COV2.S vaccination and SARS-CoV-2 variants. This sample's treatment: around 19 received Ad26.COV2.S at low or high dose, single or two shots; about 5 received placebo; per-sample allocation not given. The samples date from day 63 after the first vaccine or placebo injection. The donor was a Boston adult aged 18-55 years. V lost 2 bases, J lost 5 bases, and 2 bases stayed unmatched. CDR1 is MDHEN and CDR2 is SYDVKM in the germline V gene. The CDR3 extends over 14 amino acids. Study-wide results and limits: After vaccination, substantial breadth of spike-specific CD8+ and CD4+ responses was reported.

Sample: peripheral blood, taken in a trial of Ad26.COV2.S vaccine versus placebo. The rearrangement uses TRBV28 and TRBJ2-5; 10 bases fit TRBD2. This clonotype originated in a person aged 18-65 years who received the Ad26.COV2.S COVID-19 vaccine or a placebo. CDR3 bases: TGTGCCAGCAGTTTACAGGGACTAGCGGAGACCCAGTACTTC. It translates to CASSLQGLAETQYF.